These 6 T cell receptor beta chains came from one sample sequenced in a study of persistence of HIV-infected CD4 T cells. Cells were stimulated with overlapping HIV-1 Gag 15-mer peptides. CD40L-negative CD69-negative CD45RO-high memory CD4+ T cells were sorted as populations depleted of antigen-responding cells. The libraries were made with immunoSEQ version 4 in survey mode. Libraries were prepared by immunoSEQ multiplex PCR; TCRdb keeps only in-frame clonotypes and omits some of them. This table holds over 60,000 clones, 70% to 75% found once. These receptors' targets are unknown. The source material was CD4+ T cells sorted from PBMCs after roughly 18-hour stimulation, sampled from a patient who received antiretroviral therapy. Receptors were obtained from an adult man with HIV who was CMV-seropositive.

The chain carries TRBV9 and TRBJ2-7; 7 bases map to TRBD2. The CDR3 contains 13 residues. With V trimmed by 2 bases and J by 5 bases, 4 bases remained unmatched. Germline-derived CDR1 and CDR2 are SGDLS and YYNGEE. DNA of the CDR3: TGTGCCAGCAGCGTGGCGGGGGATAACGAGCAGTACTTC. It specifies CASSVAGDNEQYF.

This rearrangement joins TRBV5-1 to TRBJ1-2, with D unresolved. The CDR3 sequence is 15 residues long. V was pared by 0 bases and J by 4 bases, with 13 bases between. The germline V gene encodes CDR1 SGHRS and CDR2 YFSETQ. CDR3 amino acids: CASSLDPGLTYGYTF. CDR3 in DNA: TGCGCCAGCAGCTTGGATCCGGGTCTTACCTATGGCTACACCTTC.

The rearrangement joins TRBV5-4 to TRBJ2-6, with D possibly being TRBD2 (7 bases). The V end was cut by 4 bases, the J end by 0 bases, with 14 bases between. The germline gives CDR1 SGHNT, CDR2 YYREEE (reference sequence). CDR3 length equals 17 residues. The CDR3 protein is CASSPGGANSGANVLTF. Here the CDR3 DNA reads TGTGCCAGCAGCCCTGGGGGGGCTAACTCTGGGGCCAACGTCCTGACTTTC. Looking up the rest from reference TRBV5-4 and TRBJ2-6 gives the full variable domain: ETGVTQSPTHLIKTRGQQVTLRCSSQSGHNTVSWYQQALGQGPQFIFQYYREEENGRGNFPPRFSGLQFPNYSSELNVNALELDDSALYLCASSPGGANSGANVLTFGAGSRLTVL.

J is TRBJ2-3 and V is TRBV5-6; D tentatively fits TRBD1 or TRBD2 (5 bases each). V lost 4 bases and J lost 5, with 14 bases in between. Germline V gives CDR1 SGHDT, CDR2 YYEEEE. This CDR3 has 14 residues. The CDR3 region is CASSDLVGEDTQYF. CDR3 bases: TGTGCCAGCAGCGATCTCGTGGGGGAAGATACGCAGTATTTT.

The rearrangement links TRBV2 to TRBJ2-3; 7 bases match TRBD1. V was clipped by 5 bases and J by 6 bases; unmatched bases: 11. The CDR3 runs 15 residues. Germline CDR1 SNHLY, CDR2 FYNNEI. The CDR3 protein is CASSTQGGRGDTQYF. Here the CDR3 DNA reads TGTGCCAGCAGTACCCAAGGGGGCCGGGGTGATACGCAGTATTTT. The whole variable domain, filled in from reference TRBV2 and TRBJ2-3, reads EPEVTQTPSHQVTQMGQEVILRCVPISNHLYFYWYRQILGQKVEFLVSFYNNEISEKSEIFDDQFSVERPDGSNFTLKIRSTKLEDSAMYFCASSTQGGRGDTQYFGPGTRLTVL.

The V call is TRBV10-3, the J call TRBJ1-1; no firm D call. Trimming cost V 0 bases and J 1 base, with 12 bases left between them. The CDR3 is 16 residues long. Germline loops: CDR1 ENHRY, CDR2 SYGVKD. For the CDR3, the DNA is TGTGCCATCAGTGAGTCAGGAAGGAGGGCGAACACTGAAGCTTTCTTT. Encoded protein: CAISESGRRANTEAFF.